These 10 T cell receptor beta chains originate from one sample sequenced in a study of CD8+CD57+ T cells in acquired aplastic anemia. Patients picked for sequencing had shown CD8+CD57+ cell expansion detected by flow cytometry. The use of genomic DNA as template underpinned the TCR beta VDJ and CDR3 profiling. Via MiXCR, TCRdb re-called the reads, giving one row per CDR3 protein. The table lists under 350,000 distinct CDR3 sequences, 56% of them singletons. The sample was sorted CD4+, CD8+, or CD8+CD57+ T cells (not recorded which) from PBMCs. The receptor set was obtained from a human donor with aplastic anemia.

The chain uses TRBV19 and TRBJ2-7; D gene unclear. Germline CDR1 and CDR2: LNHDA and SQIVND (reference sequence). The V gene lost 3 bases and the J gene lost 0 bases, with 6 bases spanning the gap. The CDR3 consists of 13 residues. The CDR3 coding sequence is TGTGCCAGTAGTATCGGCAGCTCCTACGAGCAGTACGTC. This translates into CASSIGSSYEQYV.

This clonotype was observed many times. The rearrangement links TRBV2 to TRBJ1-5, with TRBD1 as a possible D gene (5 bases). The CDR3 consists of 15 residues. In germline, CDR1 is SNHLY, CDR2 FYNNEI. V lost 0 bases, J lost 3 bases, and 9 bases lay in between. CDR3 in amino acids: CASSEAGEANQPQHF. The CDR3 region has the DNA TGTGCCAGCAGTGAAGCAGGGGAGGCCAATCAGCCCCAGCATTTT.

This clonotype came up many times. The V call is TRBV27, the J call TRBJ1-6; TRBD1 matches at 11 bases. The J segment lost 8 bases and the V segment lost 6 bases, leaving 3 bases of the junction unmatched. There are 14 residues in the CDR3. CDR1 MNHEY and CDR2 SMNVEV come from the germline V gene (reference sequence). This CDR3 is CASRRTGGDSPLHF. The CDR3 nucleotides are TGTGCCAGCAGACGGACAGGGGGCGATTCACCCCTCCACTTT.

Note on this clonotype: A much larger clone lies one base from this, so it may be a read error. The rearrangement joins TRBV18 to TRBJ2-3; D is unresolved. CDR1 KGHSH and CDR2 LQKENI come from the germline V gene. The CDR3 is 11 amino acids. Trimming removed 5 bases at V and 7 bases at J, with 7 bases between. DNA for the CDR3: TGTGCCAGCTCAAGGGAAAATACGCAGTATTTT. This gives the protein CASSRENTQYF.

Ten or more counts support this clonotype. The rearrangement joins TRBV29-1 to TRBJ2-5; D ambiguous. Trimming removed 4 bases from V and 2 bases from J, with 14 bases in between. CDR1 SQVTM and CDR2 ANQGSEA come from the germline V gene. There are 14 residues in the CDR3. CDR3: CSVARPLTQETQYF. The DNA for the CDR3 is TGCAGCGTTGCTCGTCCTCTTACTCAAGAGACCCAGTACTTC.

This clonotype has at least ten counts. J is TRBJ2-3 and V is TRBV6-1; D is possibly TRBD2 (6 bases). The V gene's germline CDR1 is MNHNS and CDR2 SASEGT. Trimming took 7 bases from V and 2 from J, leaving 16 bases between them. This CDR3 spans 15 amino acids. CDR3 residues: CASTPLGGNTDTQYF. DNA for the CDR3: TGTGCCAGCACCCCGCTTGGGGGGAACACAGATACGCAGTATTTT.

This chain connects TRBV20-1 to TRBJ2-7, with 9 bases lining up with TRBD1. With 5 bases clipped from V and 0 bases from J, the junction kept 11 bases outside the gene matches. The germline V gene encodes CDR1 DFQATT and CDR2 SNEGSKA (reference sequence). The CDR3 runs 16 residues. As DNA, the CDR3 is TGCAGTGCTCCGACCCGGGACAGGGCTGGCTCCTACGAGCAGTACTTC. Its translation is CSAPTRDRAGSYEQYF.

This clonotype came up many times. The chain recombines TRBV6-1 with TRBJ2-1; the D is unclear. Between the trimmed V and J ends, which lost 5 bases and 9 bases, there was a span of 8 bases. The CDR3 is 11 residues long. Germline V CDR1 and CDR2: MNHNS, SASEGT. Here the CDR3 DNA reads TGTGCCAGCAGTCCACTGACTGAGCAGTTCTTC. Translation: CASSPLTEQFF.

The chain couples TRBV18 to TRBJ2-7; D unclear. Germline CDR1 and CDR2: KGHSH and LQKENI. Between the trimmed V and J ends, which lost 0 bases and 3 bases, there was a span of 12 bases. This CDR3 has 15 amino acids. This chain's CDR3 is CASSPPLHGNYEQYF. CDR3 bases: TGTGCCAGCTCACCACCCCTACACGGAAACTACGAGCAGTACTTC.

This clonotype was seen just once. V is TRBV19 and J is TRBJ1-6, with no clear D. The CDR3 loop spans 16 amino acids. With 6 bases removed from V and 0 bases from J, the gap between germline ends came to 12 bases. Germline CDR1 reads LNHDA; CDR2 reads SQIVND (reference sequence). The CDR3 sequence is CASSPEMNSYNSPLHF. CDR3 nucleotides: TGTGCCAGTAGCCCAGAGATGAACTCCTATAATTCACCCCTCCACTTT.